This is a list of T cell receptor beta chains from one sample in a study of shared clonotypes between healthy human individuals. Produced via immunoSEQ multiplex PCR; TCRdb's table is partial and in-frame only. The table includes over a million clones, about 96% detected once. The sequenced sample consisted of naive CD4+ T cells sorted from blood. These receptors all come from a young man in good health. CDR3s include the opening cysteine and the closing phenylalanine or tryptophan. Each record gives: CDR3 DNA, CDR3 protein, D gene, J gene, V gene. The D gene is left open where the match is weak.

cdr3_nt: TGTGCCAGCTCACCGCCGTGGGACGGCTACAATGAGCAGTTCTTC
cdr3_aa: CASSPPWDGYNEQFF
d_call: -
j_call: TRBJ2-1
v_call: TRBV18

cdr3_nt: TGTGCCAGCAGCCGGATTAAAAACTCGGGAGTGGGGACCGGGGAGCTGTTTTTT
cdr3_aa: CASSRIKNSGVGTGELFF
d_call: -
j_call: TRBJ2-2
v_call: TRBV5-5

cdr3_nt: TGTGCCAGCAGCGTCATGGAGACCCAGTACTTC
cdr3_aa: CASSVMETQYF
d_call: -
j_call: TRBJ2-5
v_call: TRBV5-5

cdr3_nt: TGTGCCAGCAGCACCCAGGGCTACGAGCAGTACTTC
cdr3_aa: CASSTQGYEQYF
d_call: -
j_call: TRBJ2-7
v_call: TRBV7-2

cdr3_nt: TGTGCCAGTAGTGGTCTCGCGAGCAAGAACTACAATGAGCAGTTCTTC
cdr3_aa: CASSGLASKNYNEQFF
d_call: -
j_call: TRBJ2-1
v_call: TRBV19

cdr3_nt: TGTGCCAGCAGTTTCCACGGGGGGGGAATGGTGGTGTACACTGAAGCTTTCTTT
cdr3_aa: CASSFHGGGMVVYTEAFF
d_call: -
j_call: TRBJ1-1
v_call: TRBV27

cdr3_nt: TGTGCCAGTAGTAAACAGGGGGCGCATAACGGGGAGCTGTTTTTT
cdr3_aa: CASSKQGAHNGELFF
d_call: TRBD1
j_call: TRBJ2-2
v_call: TRBV19

cdr3_nt: TGCGCCAGCAGCTTACCACAGAGCTCCTACAATGAGCAGTTCTTC
cdr3_aa: CASSLPQSSYNEQFF
d_call: -
j_call: TRBJ2-1
v_call: TRBV4-1

cdr3_nt: TGTGCCAGCAGCTTCGTGACCACAGATACGCAGTATTTT
cdr3_aa: CASSFVTTDTQYF
d_call: -
j_call: TRBJ2-3
v_call: TRBV7-2

cdr3_nt: TGTGCCAGCAGCCGAAAGTTAGGGATCGGCTACACCTTC
cdr3_aa: CASSRKLGIGYTF
d_call: -
j_call: TRBJ1-2
v_call: TRBV14

cdr3_nt: TGTGCCAGCTCACCACTCCAACAGGCCTCATGGGCCGGGGAGCTGTTTTTT
cdr3_aa: CASSPLQQASWAGELFF
d_call: -
j_call: TRBJ2-2
v_call: TRBV18